This TCR beta chain was sequenced during a study of blood T cell repertoires in COVID-19. Study in general: Donors in the United States, Italy and Spain gave samples during acute or convalescent COVID-19. Sample material is recorded as cDNA or gDNA derived from T cells, B-cell-depleted T cells, or PBMCs.

V lost 8 bases to trimming and J lost 15 bases, with 14 bases between them. This CDR3 spans 10 amino acids. Germline V gives CDR1 MNHEY, CDR2 SMNVEV (reference sequence). This table comes from immunoSEQ multiplex PCR, and its TCRdb copy is limited to in-frame clones, with some not included. Here the sample spans more than 200,000 clones, around 89% being singletons. The sequenced sample was peripheral blood. V is TRBV27 and J is TRBJ1-5; D gene unclear. This TCR was recovered from a woman between 25 and 40 years old with COVID-19, enrolled during active disease. CDR3 bases: TGTGCCAGCGGTGGGCCCCCTTGGCATTTT. It is translated as CASGGPPWHF.